One and the same sample provided the 27 T cell receptor beta chains below, sequenced in a study of glioma-infiltrating T cells. Amplification of TCR alpha and beta CDR3 regions from RNA used iRepertoire nested multiplex PCR. TCRdb reprocessed the multiplex PCR reads with MiXCR, giving one entry per CDR3 protein. The sample has about 180,000 distinct CDR3 sequences, more than 35% seen once. Material: glioma tissue, nonneoplastic brain tissue, or PBMCs (not recorded which). The receptors come from a human donor with low-grade glioma or glioblastoma, undergoing nonglioma brain surgery, or in good health (not recorded which).

A note on this clonotype: Being one base from a much bigger clone, this may be a read error. V usage is TRBV19 and J usage is TRBJ1-5, with TRBD1 identical over 8 bases. CDR1 and CDR2 from the germline V gene are LNHDA and SQIVND (reference sequence). This CDR3 is 15 amino acids long. J lost 0 bases, V lost 7 bases, and 5 bases had no gene match. In DNA form, the CDR3 reads TGTGCCAGTAATACCGGACAGGGTAGCAATCAGCCCCAGCATTTT. Translation: CASNTGQGSNQPQHF.

For this clonotype: One end of the junction is discordant with germline, which a read error may explain. V gene TRBV3-1 combines with J gene TRBJ1-2; D unclear. This CDR3 is 15 amino acids long. Germline V gene lookup returns CDR1 LGHDT and CDR2 YNNKEL (reference sequence). CDR3 amino acids: CASSQVFGGDYDYTF. In DNA, the CDR3 is TGTGCCAGCAGCCAAGTCTTTGGTGGTGACTATGACTACACCTTC.

The chain couples TRBV11-2 to TRBJ2-7, with a tentative D call TRBD1 (6 bases). The CDR3 length is 12 residues. Germline CDR1 is SGHAT and CDR2 is FQNNGV. V was pared by 7 bases and J by 2 bases, with 9 bases between. CDR3 amino acids: CASTRGAYEQYF. The CDR3 region has the DNA TGTGCCAGCACCAGGGGTGCCTACGAGCAGTACTTC.

The sample holds many counts of this clonotype. This rearrangement joins TRBV25-1 to TRBJ2-5; 7 nucleotides align to TRBD2. CDR1 MGHDK and CDR2 SYGVNS come from the germline V gene. This CDR3 is 16 amino acids long. The V and J ends lost 5 bases and 2 bases, in that order; junction bases with no gene match: 11. CDR3 amino acids: CASSSGEGFGQETQYF. The CDR3 nucleotides are TGTGCCAGCAGTTCTGGGGAGGGATTCGGTCAAGAGACCCAGTACTTC. The full variable domain, completed using reference TRBV25-1 and TRBJ2-5, is EADIYQTPRYLVIGTGKKITLECSQTMGHDKMYWYQQDPGMELHLIHYSYGVNSTEKGDLSSESTVSRIRTEHFPLTLESARPSHTSQYLCASSSGEGFGQETQYFGPGTRLLVL.

This clonotype has at least ten counts. The gene calls are TRBV5-4 and TRBJ2-5, with D possibly being TRBD2 (5 bases). V was trimmed by 5 bases and J by 5 bases, leaving 13 bases between them. Germline V CDR1 and CDR2: SGHNT, YYREEE (reference sequence). The CDR3 has 13 amino acids. The CDR3 here is CASSKPGEETQYF. In DNA form, the CDR3 reads TGTGCCAGCAGTAAGCCCGGGGAGGAGACCCAGTACTTC. The full variable domain, with the rest looked up from reference TRBV5-4 and TRBJ2-5, is ETGVTQSPTHLIKTRGQQVTLRCSSQSGHNTVSWYQQALGQGPQFIFQYYREEENGRGNFPPRFSGLQFPNYSSELNVNALELDDSALYLCASSKPGEETQYFGPGTRLLVL.

This clonotype showed up many times. The J gene is TRBJ1-1, the V gene TRBV7-2; D may be TRBD1 (5 bases). CDR3 length: 13 residues. The germline V gene encodes CDR1 SGHTA and CDR2 FQGNSA. With 3 bases removed from V and 8 bases from J, the gap between germline ends came to 13 bases. CDR3: CASSFTGAPEAFF. In nucleotides, the CDR3 is TGTGCCAGCAGCTTTACAGGCGCGCCCGAAGCTTTCTTT.

This clonotype was picked up one time. The genes are TRBV28 and TRBJ2-1; D is uncertain. V was cut by 2 bases and J by 0 bases, with 17 bases left in between. CDR1 and CDR2 (germline): MDHEN, SYDVKM. The CDR3 consists of 18 residues. CDR3: CASSLGLGRLISYNEQFF. The CDR3 DNA sequence: TGTGCCAGCAGTTTAGGCTTAGGCAGGCTAATCTCCTACAATGAGCAGTTCTTC.

The chain links TRBV7-2 to TRBJ2-1; unclear D gene. The CDR3 loop spans 13 amino acids. In germline, CDR1 is SGHTA, CDR2 FQGNSA. The ends were cut back, 11 bases at V and 0 bases at J, with 11 bases in the middle. CDR3 DNA: TGTGCCGGGCGGAGCAGCTCCTACAATGAGCAGTTCTTC. Residues: CAGRSSSYNEQFF.

This clonotype was observed a few times. Possible read error: a much larger clone is one base away. The V gene is TRBV20-1, the J gene TRBJ2-3, with 7 positions matching TRBD1. The trim removed 6 bases at V and 4 bases at J, leaving 10 bases unmatched. Per the germline V gene, CDR1 is DFQATT and CDR2 is SNEGSKA (reference sequence). This CDR3 has 14 residues. The CDR3 loop reads CSARRQGGADTQYF. The CDR3 coding sequence is TGCAGTGCCCGAAGACAGGGTGGCGCAGATACGCAGTATTTT.

V usage is TRBV20-1 and J usage is TRBJ1-1; perhaps TRBD1 as D (5 bases). V was shortened by 4 bases and J by 4 bases, with 13 bases between the two germline ends. CDR1 is DFQATT and CDR2 is SNEGSKA in the germline V gene (reference sequence). The CDR3 sequence is 13 residues long. Written as DNA, the CDR3 is TGCAGTGCTACAGTACCGGGGGTCACTGAAGCTTTCTTT. Its translation is CSATVPGVTEAFF.

This clonotype was counted at least ten times. The V and J genes are TRBV29-1 and TRBJ1-1; D not certain. V was trimmed by 2 bases and J by 5 bases, leaving 12 bases between them. The CDR3 extends over 13 amino acids. Germline loops: CDR1 SQVTM, CDR2 ANQGSEA. Here the CDR3 DNA reads TGCAGCGTTGAAATAAGAAGTGATACTGAAGCTTTCTTT. It translates to CSVEIRSDTEAFF.

This clonotype was counted ten times or more. The chain links TRBV28 to TRBJ2-4, with TRBD1 identical over 7 bases. The germline gives CDR1 MDHEN, CDR2 SYDVKM. V was pared by 5 bases and J by 6 bases, with 4 bases of the junction left unmatched. CDR3 length: 13 amino acids. The CDR3 DNA is TGTGCCAGCAGTCGGGACAGCCGAAACATTCAGTACTTC. Protein product: CASSRDSRNIQYF.

This clonotype was found many times. The rearrangement uses TRBV28 and TRBJ2-1; 8 bases map to TRBD2. V was clipped by 2 bases and J by 9 bases; unmatched bases: 12. This CDR3 has 16 residues. Germline V gene lookup returns CDR1 MDHEN and CDR2 SYDVKM. This chain's CDR3 is CASSLVLAGGFGEQFF. In DNA, the CDR3 is TGTGCCAGCAGTTTAGTTCTCGCGGGAGGCTTCGGTGAGCAGTTCTTC. Together with reference TRBV28 and TRBJ2-1, the CDR3 gives the full variable domain: DVKVTQSSRYLVKRTGEKVFLECVQDMDHENMFWYRQDPGLGLRLIYFSYDVKMKEKGDIPEGYSVSREKKERFSLILESASTNQTSMYLCASSLVLAGGFGEQFFGPGTRLTVL.

The chain joins TRBV19 to TRBJ1-4; D perhaps matches TRBD1 (5 bases). Germline V CDR1 and CDR2: LNHDA, SQIVND (reference sequence). The length of the CDR3 is 16 residues. V gave up 7 bases and J gave up 0 bases, with 15 bases separating them. CDR3 DNA sequence: TGTGCCAGTACCACACGGGGCCGCCCAACTAATGAAAAACTGTTTTTT. Encoded protein: CASTTRGRPTNEKLFF.

CDR3 sequence reads: CASSEGSGPPNEQFF. In DNA form, the CDR3 reads TGTGCCAGCAGTGAGGGCAGCGGACCCCCCAATGAGCAGTTCTTC. The genes are TRBV2 and TRBJ2-1, with D maybe TRBD2 (5 bases). In germline, CDR1 is SNHLY, CDR2 FYNNEI. V was trimmed by 3 bases and J by 6 bases, leaving 15 bases between them. This CDR3 region has 15 residues.

This clonotype was counted only a few times. The genes are TRBV7-9 and TRBJ2-1; 11 bases map to TRBD1. This CDR3 is 16 amino acids long. The ends lost 5 bases at V and 9 bases at J; junction bases unmatched: 12. The germline V gene has CDR1 SEHNR and CDR2 FQNEAQ (reference sequence). The CDR3, as DNA: TGTGCCAGCAGCCGCCCGGGGACAGGGGGGATAATTGAGCAGTTCTTC. It specifies CASSRPGTGGIIEQFF.

In DNA, the CDR3 is TGTGCCAGCAGTGACAACCGCCTGGGTCGAGGCTACACCTTC. Its protein is CASSDNRLGRGYTF. V is TRBV2 and J is TRBJ1-2; D not certain. Trimming took off 3 bases at V and 8 bases at J, with 16 bases between the two ends. Germline CDR1 is SNHLY and CDR2 is FYNNEI. The CDR3 is 14 amino acids.

This chain joins TRBV5-8 and TRBJ2-7; D is unresolved. This CDR3 is 15 amino acids long. Germline loops: CDR1 SGHTS, CDR2 YDEGEE. V lost 1 base and J 1 base, leaving 12 bases between the germline ends. CDR3 nucleotide sequence: TGTGCCAGCAGCTTGACACTTCCTTTATCCTACGAGCAGTACTTC. It yields the protein CASSLTLPLSYEQYF.

The V call is TRBV3-1, the J call TRBJ2-3, with TRBD1 matching 9 bases. The germline V gene has CDR1 LGHDT and CDR2 YNNKEL (reference sequence). CDR3 size: 17 residues. Trimming at V came to 4 bases and at J to 2 bases, leaving 10 bases not matched to a gene. CDR3 nucleotide sequence: TGTGCCAGCAGCCCCGGGGGGACAGGGACCATCACAGATACGCAGTATTTT. As protein: CASSPGGTGTITDTQYF.

The rearrangement joins TRBV4-2 to TRBJ2-7; 13 nucleotides match TRBD2. CDR3 length: 16 residues. Per the germline V gene, CDR1 is LGHNA and CDR2 is YNFKEQ. Unmatched junction bases numbered 5, after V lost 2 bases and J lost 4 bases. CDR3 region: CASSQPGTSGIYEQYF. CDR3 coding DNA: TGTGCCAGCAGCCAACCCGGGACTAGCGGGATTTACGAGCAGTACTTC.

To note about this clonotype: Given a much more abundant clone one base away, this may be a read error. CDR3 amino acids: CDSSLRNYYGYTF. CDR3 DNA: TGTGACAGCAGTTTAAGGAACTACTATGGCTACACCTTC. The V gene is TRBV28, the J gene TRBJ1-2; D unresolved. The CDR3 runs 13 residues. Germline CDR1 reads MDHEN; CDR2 reads SYDVKM.

This clonotype has ten or more counts. The chain is built from TRBV7-9 and TRBJ2-1, with D hard to call. This CDR3 region has 13 residues. CDR1 SEHNR and CDR2 FQNEAQ come from the germline V gene (reference sequence). The V end lost 1 base, the J end lost 8 bases, and 9 bases lay between the germline ends. The CDR3 spells CASSLGSSHEQFF. The CDR3 DNA is TGTGCCAGCAGCTTAGGGAGTAGCCATGAGCAGTTCTTC.

Ten or more counts support this clonotype. The chain is built from TRBV5-1 and TRBJ1-6, with 7 bases fitting TRBD1. CDR1 is SGHRS and CDR2 is YFSETQ in the germline V gene. The CDR3 is made up of 14 amino acids. Germline trimming cut 4 bases from V and 8 bases from J; bases unmatched to any gene: 6. The CDR3, as DNA: TGCGCCAGCAGCGCCGGACAGGATTATTCACCCCTCCACTTT. Translation: CASSAGQDYSPLHF.

Details on this clonotype: Because it lacks the conserved phenylalanine or tryptophan at the end, this CDR3 is likely a read error. This chain connects TRBV11-2 to TRBJ2-3; D uncertain. The CDR3 contains 12 residues. The V end lost 5 bases, the J end lost 1 base, and 4 bases lay between the germline ends. CDR1 is SGHAT, CDR2 FQNNGV, per germline. The CDR3 sequence is CASSVGTDTQYI. CDR3 nucleotide sequence: TGTGCCAGCAGCGTCGGCACAGATACGCAGTATATT.

The chain is built from TRBV20-1 and TRBJ2-7; 9 bases map to TRBD2. From germline, CDR1 is DFQATT and CDR2 SNEGSKA (reference sequence). Trimming at V came to 0 bases and at J to 7 bases, leaving 25 bases not matched to a gene. The CDR3 spans 20 residues. The CDR3 reads CSARDLWKREAHSSYNEQYF. CDR3 in DNA: TGCAGTGCTAGAGATCTTTGGAAGCGGGAGGCCCATAGCTCCTACAATGAGCAGTACTTC.

A note on this clonotype: An end of the junction differs from the germline gene, which may be a read error. V usage is TRBV3-1 and J usage is TRBJ2-7; D is unresolved. This CDR3 is 14 amino acids long. Germline V CDR1 and CDR2: LGHDT, YNNKEL (reference sequence). DNA for the CDR3: TGTCCCAGCAGCCAACCTGACCGATCCTACGAGCAGTACTTC. It codes for CPSSQPDRSYEQYF.

J is TRBJ2-7 and V is TRBV18, with D perhaps TRBD1 (6 bases). The CDR3 sequence is 13 residues long. Per the germline V gene, CDR1 is KGHSH and CDR2 is LQKENI. The V and J ends lost 6 bases and 7 bases respectively, with 16 bases between them. CDR3 residues: CASSRDKSDEQYF. CDR3 DNA: TGTGCCAGCTCTCGGGACAAATCTGATGAGCAGTACTTC.